This TCR beta chain was recorded in a study of T cell responses to AZD1222 COVID-19 vaccine. Overall study findings and caveats: Among those given AZD1222, only 5 to 7 were seropositive at baseline. As reported, nearly half of all spike-specific TCRs target variant regions that are unmutated.

TCRdb's copy holds only in-frame clones and misses some; the assay was immunoSEQ multiplex PCR. This sample has fewer than 90,000 clones, with 86% found just once. As concerns this clone: Its antigen is as yet unknown.

This CDR3 is built from 15 residues. The ends were cut back, 2 bases at V and 1 base at J, with 11 bases in the middle. CDR1 SGHRS and CDR2 YFSETQ come from the germline V gene. Doses given second, at about 4 or about 12 weeks, were pooled. The receptor was derived from an adult who received the AZD1222 COVID-19 vaccine. This specimen was peripheral blood, taken 28 days after the second AZD1222 dose. The V gene is TRBV5-1, the J gene TRBJ2-3; D perhaps matches TRBD1 (6 bases). CDR3 coding DNA: TGCGCCAGCAGCTTAGGACAGAAACGCACAGATACGCAGTATTTT. It encodes CASSLGQKRTDTQYF.